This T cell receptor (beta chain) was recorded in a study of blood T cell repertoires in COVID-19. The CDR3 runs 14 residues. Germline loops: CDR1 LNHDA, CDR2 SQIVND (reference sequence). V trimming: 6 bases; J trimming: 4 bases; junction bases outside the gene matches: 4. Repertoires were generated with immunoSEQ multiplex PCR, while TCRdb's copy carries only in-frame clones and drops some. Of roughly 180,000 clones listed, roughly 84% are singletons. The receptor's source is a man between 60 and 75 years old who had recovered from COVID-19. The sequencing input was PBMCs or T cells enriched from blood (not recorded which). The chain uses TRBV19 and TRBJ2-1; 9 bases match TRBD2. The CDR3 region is CASRLSGGYNEQFF. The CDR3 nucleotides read TGTGCCAGTAGACTTAGCGGGGGTTACAATGAGCAGTTCTTC. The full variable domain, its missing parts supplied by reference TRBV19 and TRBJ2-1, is DGGITQSPKYLFRKEGQNVTLSCEQNLNHDAMYWYRQDPGQGLRLIYYSQIVNDFQKGDIAEGYSVSREKKESFPLTVTSAQKNPTAFYLCASRLSGGYNEQFFGPGTRLTVL.